The 22 T cell receptor beta chains reported below all come from one sample, sequenced in a study of blood T cell repertoires in COVID-19. Method: immunoSEQ multiplex PCR; TCRdb's copy keeps in-frame clones and lacks some. Of about 200,000 clones listed, 90% to 95% are singletons. Sequenced input: peripheral blood. Every receptor here comes from a man aged 25-45 years with COVID-19, enrolled during active disease.

This chain connects TRBV30 to TRBJ1-6; the D is unclear. The germline V gene encodes CDR1 GTSNPN and CDR2 SVGIG (reference sequence). V lost 0 bases and J 8 bases, leaving 8 bases between the germline ends. The CDR3 loop spans 13 amino acids. CDR3 amino acids: CAWSVNGDSPLHF. Written as DNA, the CDR3 is TGTGCCTGGAGTGTTAACGGGGATTCACCCCTCCACTTT.

The rearrangement uses TRBV5-1 and TRBJ2-1; a weak D match, TRBD2 (6 bases). CDR3 length: 14 amino acids. The germline gives CDR1 SGHRS, CDR2 YFSETQ. The V and J ends lost 1 base and 6 bases respectively, with 11 bases between them. In DNA form, the CDR3 reads TGCGCCAGCAGCTTGCGGGAGCCGCGCAATGAGCAGTTCTTC. Residues: CASSLREPRNEQFF.

DNA of the CDR3: TGTGCCAGCAGTCTAGAGGGAAACACCATATATTTT. Its translation: CASSLEGNTIYF. This rearrangement joins TRBV3-1 (or the pseudogene TRBV3-2) to TRBJ1-3; no firm D call. Germline CDR1 and CDR2: LGHDT and YNNKEL (reference sequence). V lost 6 bases, J lost 4 bases, and 7 bases lay in between. The CDR3 loop spans 12 amino acids.

The chain couples TRBV5-1 to TRBJ1-2; 10 nucleotides match TRBD1. Germline V lookup: CDR1 SGHRS, CDR2 YFSETQ. CDR3 length: 14 amino acids. The V gene end was trimmed by 3 bases and the J gene end by 6 bases; junction bases not matched to a gene: 5. The CDR3 DNA sequence: TGCGCCAGCAGCTCGGGACAGGGGATGGATGGCTACACCTTC. Translated, it gives CASSSGQGMDGYTF.

This clone was seen just once. The chain uses TRBV2 and TRBJ1-1; D possibly corresponds to TRBD1 (6 bases). The germline V and J ends were trimmed by 2 bases and 3 bases, with 7 bases remaining between them. Per germline, CDR1 SNHLY and CDR2 FYNNEI. CDR3 length equals 13 residues. CDR3: CASSENRDTEAFF. CDR3 bases: TGTGCCAGCAGTGAAAACAGGGACACTGAAGCTTTCTTT.

This chain links TRBV10-3 with TRBJ1-2; D is possibly TRBD1 (5 bases). Germline values: CDR1 ENHRY, CDR2 SYGVKD. The CDR3 runs to 18 residues. V lost 0 bases to trimming and J lost 2 bases, with 19 bases between them. The CDR3 DNA is TGTGCCATCAGTGAGTCGGGGGGACGTCGGGAGGGGAACTATGGCTACACCTTC. This translates into CAISESGGRREGNYGYTF.

CDR3 sequence: CASSQDLAQQETQYF. CDR3 nucleotides: TGTGCCAGCAGCCAAGACCTAGCCCAACAAGAGACCCAGTACTTC. The chain couples TRBV3-1 (or the pseudogene TRBV3-2) to TRBJ2-5; D is possibly TRBD2 (5 bases). Trimming stripped 0 bases from V and 2 bases from J, with 10 bases between. CDR1 and CDR2 from the germline V gene are LGHDT and YNNKEL (reference sequence). CDR3 length equals 15 residues.

The chain carries TRBV7-4 and TRBJ1-5, with D possibly TRBD1 on 6 matching bases. Germline assignment: CDR1 SGHVT and CDR2 SQSDAQ. The CDR3 spans 15 residues. V was pared by 5 bases and J by 5 bases, with 16 bases between. CDR3 bases: TGTGCCAGCAGCCCCCAACAGGGTACCTATCAGCCCCAGCATTTT. This encodes CASSPQQGTYQPQHF.

Details on this clone: Additional DNA sequences in this sample encode the identical CDR3. V usage is TRBV6-5 and J usage is TRBJ1-5; 9 bases map to TRBD1. The germline V gene has CDR1 MNHEY and CDR2 SVGAGI. This CDR3 spans 14 amino acids. The V gene end was trimmed by 5 bases and the J gene end by 4 bases; junction bases not matched to a gene: 3. CDR3 region: CASSPGQGNQPQHF. CDR3 DNA sequence: TGTGCCAGCAGTCCCGGACAGGGGAATCAGCCCCAGCATTTT.

V gene TRBV11-1 combines with J gene TRBJ2-1; D ambiguous. V lost 3 bases and J 6 bases, leaving 6 bases between the germline ends. The germline CDR1 and CDR2 sequences are SGHAT and FQDESV (reference sequence). CDR3 length: 12 residues. The CDR3 DNA follows: TGTGCCAGCAGCTTCTACTCCAATGAGCAGTTCTTC. This encodes CASSFYSNEQFF. Filled out from reference TRBV11-1 and TRBJ2-1, the complete variable domain reads EAEVAQSPRYKITEKSQAVAFWCDPISGHATLYWYRQILGQGPELLVQFQDESVVDDSQLPKDRFSAERLKGVDSTLKIQPAELGDSAMYLCASSFYSNEQFFGPGTRLTVL.

The chain links TRBV19 to TRBJ1-3, with TRBD1 matching over 10 bases. CDR3 length: 15 amino acids. Germline lookup yields CDR1 LNHDA and CDR2 SQIVND (reference sequence). Trimming removed 8 bases from V and 1 base from J; junction bases left unmatched: 5. CDR3 nucleotide sequence: TGTGCCAGTCGAGACAGGGGGCTGTCTGGAAACACCATATATTTT. This encodes CASRDRGLSGNTIYF.

This clone was seen once. V usage is TRBV19 and J usage is TRBJ1-1, with D maybe TRBD1 (5 bases). The ends were cut back, 8 bases at V and 5 bases at J, with 15 bases in the middle. Germline V CDR1 and CDR2: LNHDA, SQIVND (reference sequence). This CDR3 has 13 amino acids. The CDR3 region is CASSDTQTTEAFF. In nucleotides, the CDR3 is TGTGCCAGTTCGGACACCCAAACAACTGAAGCTTTCTTT.

The genes are TRBV27 and TRBJ2-7; D is uncertain. Between the trimmed V and J ends, which lost 4 bases and 3 bases, there was a span of 10 bases. Germline-derived CDR1 and CDR2 are MNHEY and SMNVEV (reference sequence). The CDR3 spans 13 residues. The CDR3 protein is CASSSTHNYEQYF. The CDR3 DNA sequence: TGTGCCAGCAGTTCGACTCATAACTACGAGCAGTACTTC.

This clone was seen only once. The chain recombines TRBV6-5 with TRBJ2-7; 7 nucleotides agree with TRBD1. Germline V gives CDR1 MNHEY, CDR2 SVGAGI. CDR3 length: 14 amino acids. V dropped 10 bases and J dropped 2; count of bases not matched to a gene: 11. The CDR3 loop reads CATRPGTAPYEQYF. In nucleotides, the CDR3 is TGTGCCACCCGTCCCGGGACAGCCCCCTACGAGCAGTACTTC.

V and J are TRBV19 and TRBJ2-7, with D tentatively TRBD2 (5 bases). V lost 8 bases and J lost 5, with 16 bases in between. The length of the CDR3 is 13 residues. The germline V gene has CDR1 LNHDA and CDR2 SQIVND (reference sequence). The CDR3 DNA reads as TGTGCCAGTGAAGACCGTCCCGGGGACGAGCAGTACTTC. This encodes CASEDRPGDEQYF.

V and J are TRBV19 and TRBJ1-5; D is unresolved. This CDR3 spans 14 amino acids. Between the trimmed V and J ends, which lost 6 bases and 7 bases, there was a span of 16 bases. CDR1 and CDR2 (germline): LNHDA, SQIVND (reference sequence). The CDR3 DNA reads as TGTGCCAGTAGCTTCCGGGAAAGGAGGCAGCCCCAGCATTTT. Its protein is CASSFRERRQPQHF.

The V gene is TRBV5-5, the J gene TRBJ1-1; D gene uncertain. The ends were cut back, 2 bases at V and 2 bases at J, with 10 bases in the middle. This CDR3 contains 14 residues. The germline V gene has CDR1 SGHKS and CDR2 YYEKEE (reference sequence). CDR3 in amino acids: CASSFGVRNTEAFF. As DNA, the CDR3 is TGTGCCAGCAGCTTCGGGGTTCGAAACACTGAAGCTTTCTTT.

The gene calls are TRBV10-1 and TRBJ2-3; TRBD2 matches at 7 bases. CDR1 and CDR2 from the germline V gene are WNHNN and SYGVQD (reference sequence). With 3 bases clipped from V and 6 bases from J, the junction kept 12 bases outside the gene matches. The CDR3 sequence is 16 residues long. CDR3 nucleotide sequence: TGCGCCAGCAGTGACCAACTAGCGACGAGAGCGGATACGCAGTATTTT. Amino acids: CASSDQLATRADTQYF.

V and J are TRBV5-1 and TRBJ1-1; no reliable D call. Germline V lookup: CDR1 SGHRS, CDR2 YFSETQ. Between the trimmed V and J ends, which lost 4 bases and 3 bases, there was a span of 10 bases. The CDR3 loop spans 13 amino acids. CDR3 protein: CASSLRADTEAFF. The CDR3 DNA reads as TGCGCCAGCAGCCTGCGCGCCGACACTGAAGCTTTCTTT.

The rearrangement uses TRBV28 and TRBJ1-2, with D unresolved. Germline V CDR1 and CDR2: MDHEN, SYDVKM. V lost 3 bases and J lost 8, with 13 bases in between. The CDR3 spans 13 residues. CDR3 coding DNA: TGTGCCAGCAGTTTTTTGGGTCCGGGGGGCTACACCTTC. Translation: CASSFLGPGGYTF.

The chain uses TRBV6-1 and TRBJ1-1, with a weak D call TRBD1 (6 bases). Germline assignment: CDR1 MNHNS and CDR2 SASEGT. V gave up 2 bases and J gave up 6 bases, with 10 bases separating them. The CDR3 sequence is 13 residues long. The CDR3 coding sequence is TGTGCCAGCAGTGAACAGGGGATCTCTGAAGCTTTCTTT. Translated, it gives CASSEQGISEAFF.

This clone was found once. The rearrangement links TRBV9 to TRBJ2-5; TRBD2 matches 7 bases. V lost 0 bases and J lost 4; bases outside the gene matches: 6. In germline, CDR1 is SGDLS, CDR2 YYNGEE. The CDR3 sequence is 15 residues long. The CDR3 sequence: CASSVATGGGETQYF. CDR3 DNA: TGTGCCAGCAGCGTAGCTACTGGGGGGGGAGAGACCCAGTACTTC.